A selection of T cell receptor beta chains follows, all from one sample in a study of T cell responses to AZD1222 COVID-19 vaccine. The protocol was immunoSEQ multiplex PCR, while the TCRdb copy is restricted to in-frame clones and leaves out a portion. The sample consists of over 150,000 clones, 92% of them appearing once. The sample consisted of peripheral blood, taken on day 0 of AZD1222 vaccination. The receptors were gathered from an adult in good health. Both conserved end residues are part of each CDR3. The D gene is left open where the match is weak. Expanded clones get a size class; other rows say once, few or many, or leave the size out.

abundance: .
j_gene: TRBJ1-5
v_gene: TRBV28
d_gene: .
CDR3nt: TGTGCCAGCAGCCAGGGAATGGGGGGAGGAAATCAGCCCCAGCATTTT
CDR3aa: CASSQGMGGGNQPQHF

abundance: .
j_gene: TRBJ1-2
v_gene: TRBV19
d_gene: TRBD1
CDR3nt: TGTGCCAGTACCCTGGGACAGATTAACTATGGCTACACCTTC
CDR3aa: CASTLGQINYGYTF

abundance: .
j_gene: TRBJ2-7
v_gene: TRBV4-1
d_gene: .
CDR3nt: TGCGCCAGCAGCCAAGAAAGGTACGGTAGTGGCGGCGAGCAGTACTTC
CDR3aa: CASSQERYGSGGEQYF

abundance: .
j_gene: TRBJ1-6
v_gene: TRBV9
d_gene: .
CDR3nt: TGTGCCAGCAGCGTAGGGGAAGGATCACCCCTCCACTTT
CDR3aa: CASSVGEGSPLHF

abundance: .
j_gene: TRBJ2-4
v_gene: TRBV5-4
d_gene: .
CDR3nt: TGTGCCAGCAGCTCCCGACAGGCACCCACGGGTAGGAACATTCAGTACTTC
CDR3aa: CASSSRQAPTGRNIQYF

abundance: once
j_gene: TRBJ2-7
v_gene: TRBV7-9
d_gene: .
CDR3nt: TGTGCCAGCAGCTTCCCAGGGAGCTACGAGCAGTACTTC
CDR3aa: CASSFPGSYEQYF

abundance: .
j_gene: TRBJ1-5
v_gene: TRBV3-1/TRBV3-2
d_gene: .
CDR3nt: TGTGCCAGCAGCCAAGACGAAGTTCTCCTTACCCGCAATCAGCCCCAGCATTTT
CDR3aa: CASSQDEVLLTRNQPQHF

abundance: .
j_gene: TRBJ1-2
v_gene: TRBV29-1
d_gene: .
CDR3nt: TGCAGCGTTGAAACCCAAAGCTATGGCTACACCTTC
CDR3aa: CSVETQSYGYTF

abundance: .
j_gene: TRBJ1-1
v_gene: TRBV10-1
d_gene: .
CDR3nt: TGCGCCAGCAGTATGCAGGGGAGCACTGAAGCTTTCTTT
CDR3aa: CASSMQGSTEAFF

abundance: .
j_gene: TRBJ2-5
v_gene: TRBV7-2
d_gene: .
CDR3nt: TGTGCCAGCAGCTTAGCGATTATACTTGGTCAAGAGACCCAGTACTTC
CDR3aa: CASSLAIILGQETQYF

abundance: once
j_gene: TRBJ1-6
v_gene: TRBV30
d_gene: .
CDR3nt: TGTGCCTGGAGTCCAGGGAACTCACCCCTCCACTTT
CDR3aa: CAWSPGNSPLHF

abundance: .
j_gene: TRBJ2-2
v_gene: TRBV9
d_gene: TRBD2
CDR3nt: TGTGCCAGCAGCGCTAGCGGGACGGGTGGTACCGGGGAGCTGTTTTTT
CDR3aa: CASSASGTGGTGELFF

abundance: .
j_gene: TRBJ1-5
v_gene: TRBV6-1
d_gene: .
CDR3nt: TGTGCCAGCAGTGACCCCCCGACAGTAGGTGAGGTGGGCAATCAGCCCCAGCATTTT
CDR3aa: CASSDPPTVGEVGNQPQHF

abundance: .
j_gene: TRBJ1-1
v_gene: TRBV20-1
d_gene: .
CDR3nt: TGCAGTGCTAGTAATCTGGGACGCGGGGTTGGCACTGAAGCTTTCTTT
CDR3aa: CSASNLGRGVGTEAFF

abundance: .
j_gene: TRBJ2-7
v_gene: TRBV6-5
d_gene: .
CDR3nt: TGTGCCAGCAGGGTGGGGTCTGACTACGAGCAGTACTTC
CDR3aa: CASRVGSDYEQYF

abundance: .
j_gene: TRBJ2-1
v_gene: TRBV10-3
d_gene: TRBD2
CDR3nt: TGTGCCATCAGCCGCCTAGCGGGGGACGACAATGAGCAGTTCTTC
CDR3aa: CAISRLAGDDNEQFF

abundance: .
j_gene: TRBJ2-3
v_gene: TRBV5-1
d_gene: .
CDR3nt: TGCGCCAGCAGCTTAGGTGCAACAGATACGCAGTATTTT
CDR3aa: CASSLGATDTQYF

abundance: once
j_gene: TRBJ1-2
v_gene: TRBV5-1
d_gene: TRBD1
CDR3nt: TGCGCCAGCAGCTTTTCTGAGGGGGCAGGGTATGGCTACACCTTC
CDR3aa: CASSFSEGAGYGYTF

abundance: .
j_gene: TRBJ2-3
v_gene: TRBV7-2
d_gene: TRBD2
CDR3nt: TGTGCCAGCAGCATTAGCGGGGGGGCCTTAGATACGCAGTATTTT
CDR3aa: CASSISGGALDTQYF